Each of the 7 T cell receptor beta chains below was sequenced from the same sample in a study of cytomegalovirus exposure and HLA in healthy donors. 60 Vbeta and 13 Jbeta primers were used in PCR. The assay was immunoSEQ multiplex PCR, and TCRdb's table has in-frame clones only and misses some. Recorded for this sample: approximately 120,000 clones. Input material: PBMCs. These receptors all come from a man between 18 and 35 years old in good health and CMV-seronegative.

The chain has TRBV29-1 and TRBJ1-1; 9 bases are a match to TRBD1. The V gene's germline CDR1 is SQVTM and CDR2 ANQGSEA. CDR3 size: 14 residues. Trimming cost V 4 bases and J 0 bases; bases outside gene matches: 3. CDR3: CSVGGQGMNTEAFF. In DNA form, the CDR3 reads TGCAGCGTTGGGGGACAGGGCATGAACACTGAAGCTTTCTTT.

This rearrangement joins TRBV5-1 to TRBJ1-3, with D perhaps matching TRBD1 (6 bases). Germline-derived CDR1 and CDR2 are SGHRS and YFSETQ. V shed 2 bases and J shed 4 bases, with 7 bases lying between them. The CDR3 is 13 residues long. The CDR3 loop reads CASSFGTGNTIYF. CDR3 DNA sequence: TGCGCCAGCAGCTTCGGGACAGGAAACACCATATATTTT.

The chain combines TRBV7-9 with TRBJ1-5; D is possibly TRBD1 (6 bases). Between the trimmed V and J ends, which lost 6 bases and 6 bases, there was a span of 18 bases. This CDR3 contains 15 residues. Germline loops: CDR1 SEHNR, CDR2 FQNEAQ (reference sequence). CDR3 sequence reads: CASSPNAGAGQPQHF. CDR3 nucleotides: TGTGCCAGCAGTCCCAACGCAGGGGCTGGTCAGCCCCAGCATTTT.

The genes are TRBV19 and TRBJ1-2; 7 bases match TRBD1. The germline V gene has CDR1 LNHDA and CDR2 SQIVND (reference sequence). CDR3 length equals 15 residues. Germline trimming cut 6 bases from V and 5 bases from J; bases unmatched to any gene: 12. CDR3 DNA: TGTGCCAGTAGGACCAACCCGGGACAGATATATGGCTACACCTTC. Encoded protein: CASRTNPGQIYGYTF.

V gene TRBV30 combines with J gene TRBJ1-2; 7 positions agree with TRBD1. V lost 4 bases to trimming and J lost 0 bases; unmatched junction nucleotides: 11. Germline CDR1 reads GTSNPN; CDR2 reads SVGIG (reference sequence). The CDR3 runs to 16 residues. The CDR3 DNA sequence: TGTGCCTGGAAACCCCCAGGACAGGCTACTAACTATGGCTACACCTTC. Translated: CAWKPPGQATNYGYTF. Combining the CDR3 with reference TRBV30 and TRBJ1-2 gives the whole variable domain SQTIHQWPATLVQPVGSPLSLECTVEGTSNPNLYWYRQAAGRGLQLLFYSVGIGQISSEVPQNLSASRPQDRQFILSSKKLLLSDSGFYLCAWKPPGQATNYGYTFGSGTRLTVV.

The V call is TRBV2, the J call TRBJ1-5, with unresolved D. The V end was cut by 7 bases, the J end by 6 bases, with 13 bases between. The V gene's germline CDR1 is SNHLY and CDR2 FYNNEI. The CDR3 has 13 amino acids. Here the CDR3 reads CASTAEMGQPQHF. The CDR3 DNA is TGTGCCAGCACGGCGGAAATGGGTCAGCCCCAGCATTTT.

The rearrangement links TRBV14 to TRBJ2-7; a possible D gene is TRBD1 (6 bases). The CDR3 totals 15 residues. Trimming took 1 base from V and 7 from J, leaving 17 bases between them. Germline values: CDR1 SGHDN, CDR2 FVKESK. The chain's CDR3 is CASSQGGLGTWEQYF. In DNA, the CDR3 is TGTGCCAGCAGCCAAGGGGGGCTAGGAACGTGGGAGCAGTACTTC.